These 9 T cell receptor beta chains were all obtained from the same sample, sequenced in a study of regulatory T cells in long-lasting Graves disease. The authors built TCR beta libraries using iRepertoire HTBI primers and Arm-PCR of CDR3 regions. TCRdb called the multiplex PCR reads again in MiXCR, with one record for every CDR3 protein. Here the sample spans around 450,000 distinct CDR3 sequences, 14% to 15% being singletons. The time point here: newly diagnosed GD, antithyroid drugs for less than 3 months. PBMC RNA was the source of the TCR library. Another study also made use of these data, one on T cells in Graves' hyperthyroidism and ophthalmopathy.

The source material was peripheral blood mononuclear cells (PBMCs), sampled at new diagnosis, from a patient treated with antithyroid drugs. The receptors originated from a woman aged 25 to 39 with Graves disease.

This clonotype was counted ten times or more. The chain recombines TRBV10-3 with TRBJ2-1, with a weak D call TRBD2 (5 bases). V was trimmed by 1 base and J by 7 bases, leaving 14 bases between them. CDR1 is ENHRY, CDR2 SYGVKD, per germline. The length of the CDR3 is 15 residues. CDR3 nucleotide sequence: TGTGCCATCAGTGAGTTCAATGAGGGTTGGAATGAGCAGTTCTTC. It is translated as CAISEFNEGWNEQFF.

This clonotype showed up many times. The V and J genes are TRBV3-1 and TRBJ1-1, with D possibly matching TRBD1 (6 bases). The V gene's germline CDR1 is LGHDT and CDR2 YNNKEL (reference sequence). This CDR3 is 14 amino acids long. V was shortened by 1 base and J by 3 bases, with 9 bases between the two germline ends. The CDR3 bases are TGTGCCAGCAGCCAAGGGGCAGGGGACACTGAAGCTTTCTTT. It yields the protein CASSQGAGDTEAFF.

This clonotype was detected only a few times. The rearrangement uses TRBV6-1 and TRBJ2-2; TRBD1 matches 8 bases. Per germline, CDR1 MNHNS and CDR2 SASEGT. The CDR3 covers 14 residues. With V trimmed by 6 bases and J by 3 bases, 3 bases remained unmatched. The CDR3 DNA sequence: TGTGCCAGCAGGAAGGACAGGGACACCGGGGAGCTGTTTTTT. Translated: CASRKDRDTGELFF.

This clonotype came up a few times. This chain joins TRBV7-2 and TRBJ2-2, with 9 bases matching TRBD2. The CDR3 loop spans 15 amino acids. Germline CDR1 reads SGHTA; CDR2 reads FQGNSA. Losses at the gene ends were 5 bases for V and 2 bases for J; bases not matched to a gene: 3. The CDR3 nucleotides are TGTGCCAGCAGCACTAGCGGGCTCAACACCGGGGAGCTGTTTTTT. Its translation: CASSTSGLNTGELFF.

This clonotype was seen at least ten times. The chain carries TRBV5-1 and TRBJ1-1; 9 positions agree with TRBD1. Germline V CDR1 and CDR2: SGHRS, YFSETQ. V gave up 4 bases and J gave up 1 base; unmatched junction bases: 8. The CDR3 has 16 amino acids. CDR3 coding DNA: TGCGCCAGCAGCCCTCTTAACAGGGGGCGGAACACTGAAGCTTTCTTT. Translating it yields CASSPLNRGRNTEAFF. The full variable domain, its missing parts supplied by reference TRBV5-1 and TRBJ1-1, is KAGVTQTPRYLIKTRGQQVTLSCSPISGHRSVSWYQQTPGQGLQFLFEYFSETQRNKGNFPGRFSGRQFSNSRSEMNVSTLELGDSALYLCASSPLNRGRNTEAFFGQGTRLTVV.

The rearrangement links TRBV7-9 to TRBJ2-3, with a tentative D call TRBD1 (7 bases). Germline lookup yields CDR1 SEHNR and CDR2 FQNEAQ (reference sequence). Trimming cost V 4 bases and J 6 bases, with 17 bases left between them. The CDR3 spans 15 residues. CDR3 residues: CASSWGGQVGDTQYF. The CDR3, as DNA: TGTGCCAGCAGCTGGGGAGGACAGGTGGGCGATACGCAGTATTTT.

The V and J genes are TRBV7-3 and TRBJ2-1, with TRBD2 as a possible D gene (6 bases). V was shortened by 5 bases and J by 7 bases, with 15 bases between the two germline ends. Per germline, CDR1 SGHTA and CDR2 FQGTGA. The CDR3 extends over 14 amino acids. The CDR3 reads CASSLGDFKNEQFF. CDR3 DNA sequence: TGTGCCAGCAGCCTAGGGGACTTCAAAAATGAGCAGTTCTTC.

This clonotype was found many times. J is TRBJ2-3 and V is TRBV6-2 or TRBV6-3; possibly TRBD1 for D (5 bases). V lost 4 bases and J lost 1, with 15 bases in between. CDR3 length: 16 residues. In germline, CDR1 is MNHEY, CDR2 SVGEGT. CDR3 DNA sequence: TGTGCCAGCAGTTTCGGAGCTGGGGCAGGCACAGATACGCAGTATTTT. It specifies CASSFGAGAGTDTQYF.

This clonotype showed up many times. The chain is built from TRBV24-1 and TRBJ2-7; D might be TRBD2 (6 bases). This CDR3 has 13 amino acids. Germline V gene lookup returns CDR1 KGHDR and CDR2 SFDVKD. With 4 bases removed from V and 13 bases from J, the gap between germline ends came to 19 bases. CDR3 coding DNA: TGTGCCACCAGTGACCCCGGGGGACGGGCGCACTACTTC. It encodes CATSDPGGRAHYF.